This T cell receptor beta chain was sequenced for a study of blood T cells in healthy people across ages. Study details: With template switching, about one barcoded beta molecule was captured per two T cells.

The V gene's germline CDR1 is SGHTA and CDR2 FQGNSA. Trimming pared 5 bases from V and 4 bases from J, leaving 11 bases between. This CDR3 region has 13 residues. PBMCs were isolated at a quantity of at least 6 million per sample. With each sample, at least 5 micrograms of total RNA were extracted. Combining a sample-barcoded 5' primer with a J-beta primer mix, a second PCR ran for roughly 7 to 11 cycles. All cDNA molecules were each tagged by a template-switch adaptor with 12 random nucleotides. In TCRdb, the 5' RACE reads were re-called with MiXCR into one record per CDR3 protein. The sample carries over a million distinct CDR3 sequences, roughly 43% recorded once.

The source material was blood. This sequence joins TRBV7-2 and TRBJ2-5, with D uncertain. The source is a woman between 18 and 30 years old in good health. The CDR3 loop reads CASSPDIAETQYF. The CDR3 region has the DNA TGTGCCAGCAGCCCCGATATAGCAGAGACCCAGTACTTC.